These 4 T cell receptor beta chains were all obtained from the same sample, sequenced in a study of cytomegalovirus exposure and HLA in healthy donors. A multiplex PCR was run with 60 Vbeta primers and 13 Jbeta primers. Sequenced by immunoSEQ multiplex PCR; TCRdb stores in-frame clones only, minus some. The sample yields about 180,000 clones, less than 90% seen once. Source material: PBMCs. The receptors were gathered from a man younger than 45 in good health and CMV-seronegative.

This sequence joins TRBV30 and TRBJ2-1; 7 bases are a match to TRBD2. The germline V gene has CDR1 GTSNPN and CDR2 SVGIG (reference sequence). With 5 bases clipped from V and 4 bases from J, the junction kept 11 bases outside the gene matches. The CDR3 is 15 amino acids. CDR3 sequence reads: CAWLVGREVYNEQFF. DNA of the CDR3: TGTGCCTGGCTCGTTGGTCGGGAGGTATACAATGAGCAGTTCTTC.

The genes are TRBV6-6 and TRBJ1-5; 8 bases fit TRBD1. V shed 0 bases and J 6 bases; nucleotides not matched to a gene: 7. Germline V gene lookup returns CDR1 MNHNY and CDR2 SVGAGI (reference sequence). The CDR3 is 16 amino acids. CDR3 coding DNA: TGTGCCAGCAGTTACTCGGGAGGACAGGGAGGTCAGCCCCAGCATTTT. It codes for CASSYSGGQGGQPQHF.

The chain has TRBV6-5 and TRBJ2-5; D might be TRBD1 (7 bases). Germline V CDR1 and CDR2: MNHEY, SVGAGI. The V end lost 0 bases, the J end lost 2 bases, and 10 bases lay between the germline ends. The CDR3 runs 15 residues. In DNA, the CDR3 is TGTGCCAGCAGTTACTCCAGGGGGGTACAAGAGACCCAGTACTTC. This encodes CASSYSRGVQETQYF.

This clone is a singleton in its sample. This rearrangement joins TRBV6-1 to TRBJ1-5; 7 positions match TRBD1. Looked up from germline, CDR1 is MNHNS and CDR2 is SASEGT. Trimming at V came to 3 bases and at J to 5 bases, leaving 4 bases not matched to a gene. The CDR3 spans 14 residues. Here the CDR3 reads CASSDYRGHQPQHF. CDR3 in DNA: TGTGCCAGCAGTGATTACAGGGGACATCAGCCCCAGCATTTT.